What follows are 32 T cell receptor beta chains derived from one specimen sequenced in a study of OX40 agonist ivuxolimab in advanced cancers. The protocol used for the library was the immunoSEQ multiplex PCR assay. The table was pulled from immuneACCESS by TCRdb, which kept in-frame rearrangements only. Such tables lose some clones; where checked, under half of the loss comes from unresolved V genes, and the rest has no known cause. The sample yields about 45,000 clones; roughly 86% were counted once. Clones ranked in the top ten supply 13% of the sample. This material consisted of CD4+ or CD8+ T cells sorted from blood, taken in a trial of the OX40 agonist ivuxolimab. These receptors originate from an adult with an advanced solid tumor such as melanoma, head and neck, liver or kidney cancer.

The chain carries TRBV7-8 and TRBJ2-7, with unresolved D. The length of the CDR3 is 16 residues. CDR1 and CDR2 from the germline V gene are SGHVS and FQNEAQ. The germline V and J ends were trimmed by 1 base and 1 base, with 14 bases remaining between them. CDR3: CASSLDVGVFSYEQYF. DNA of the CDR3: TGTGCCAGCAGCTTAGATGTTGGGGTTTTTTCCTACGAGCAGTACTTC.

The gene calls are TRBV7-2 and TRBJ2-1; the match to TRBD2 covers 7 bases. Per germline, CDR1 SGHTA and CDR2 FQGNSA. Trimming cost V 8 bases and J 0 bases; bases outside gene matches: 13. The CDR3 contains 17 residues. The CDR3 DNA is TGTGCCAGCCACCCGACGGGGGGAAGGAGCTCCTACAATGAGCAGTTCTTC. Translated, it gives CASHPTGGRSSYNEQFF.

The J gene is TRBJ2-7, the V gene TRBV9; unclear D gene. The CDR3 contains 14 residues. CDR1 and CDR2 from the germline V gene are SGDLS and YYNGEE. V shed 0 bases and J shed 0 bases, with 7 bases lying between them. CDR3 coding DNA: TGTGCCAGCAGCGTAGGTTCTGGCTCCTACGAGCAGTACTTC. Translating gives CASSVGSGSYEQYF.

The DNA of the CDR3 is TGTGCCAGCAGGGGGGACAGTGGCAATCAGCCCCAGCATTTT. Translation gives CASRGDSGNQPQHF. This chain joins TRBV2 and TRBJ1-5; 7 bases map to TRBD1. J gave up 2 bases and V 6 bases, and 4 bases lay outside the gene matches. From germline, CDR1 is SNHLY and CDR2 FYNNEI. The CDR3 is 14 residues long.

The chain uses TRBV7-9 and TRBJ2-7; no definite D call. V lost 4 bases and J lost 3, with 7 bases in between. Germline V gives CDR1 SEHNR, CDR2 FQNEAQ (reference sequence). The CDR3 has 12 residues. As DNA, the CDR3 is TGTGCCAGCAGCTATGGTAGCTACGAGCAGTACTTC. Protein: CASSYGSYEQYF.

The V call is TRBV12-5, the J call TRBJ1-3; perhaps TRBD1 as D (5 bases). Germline V CDR1 and CDR2: LGHNT, FRNRAP. Trimming pared 1 base from V and 0 bases from J, leaving 10 bases between. The CDR3 length is 16 residues. CDR3 nucleotides: TGTGCTAGTGGTTTGGCCCGGGACTTCTCTGGAAACACCATATATTTT. Amino acid sequence: CASGLARDFSGNTIYF.

The chain carries TRBV11-2 and TRBJ1-1; D call uncertain. Germline V gene lookup returns CDR1 SGHAT and CDR2 FQNNGV. The CDR3 length is 15 residues. V lost 5 bases, J lost 1 base, and 14 bases lay in between. In DNA, the CDR3 is TGTGCCAGCAGCCCGTTCAAGGTGGGGAACACTGAAGCTTTCTTT. As protein: CASSPFKVGNTEAFF.

V is TRBV4-1 and J is TRBJ2-3; the D gene is possibly TRBD2 (6 bases). The CDR3 spans 15 residues. V lost 0 bases and J lost 2, with 9 bases in between. Germline V lookup: CDR1 MGHRA, CDR2 YSYEKL. CDR3 residues: CASSQEWGDTDTQYF. The CDR3 DNA sequence: TGCGCCAGCAGCCAAGAGTGGGGGGACACAGATACGCAGTATTTT.

This sequence joins TRBV13 and TRBJ1-1; no clear D. Germline V gene sequence: CDR1 PRHDT, CDR2 FYEKMQ (reference sequence). Deletions cut 4 bases from V and 5 bases from J, with 8 bases between. The CDR3 runs to 12 residues. The DNA for the CDR3 is TGTGCCAGCAGCTGGGGAGTAACTGAAGCTTTCTTT. Translating gives CASSWGVTEAFF.

This chain uses TRBV5-4 with TRBJ1-3, with TRBD1 identical over 7 bases. V lost 3 bases to trimming and J lost 0 bases; unmatched junction nucleotides: 6. This CDR3 comprises 16 residues. Germline CDR1 and CDR2: SGHNT and YYREEE (reference sequence). The CDR3 loop is CASSSLTGRSGNTIYF. CDR3 sequence (DNA): TGTGCCAGCAGCTCCTTGACAGGGCGCTCTGGAAACACCATATATTTT.

The chain has TRBV4-1 and TRBJ2-3, with no clear D. Between the trimmed V and J ends, which lost 0 bases and 4 bases, there was a span of 8 bases. Germline V gene sequence: CDR1 MGHRA, CDR2 YSYEKL. CDR3 length: 14 amino acids. The CDR3 nucleotides are TGCGCCAGCAGCCAAGATAGCTGGGCAGATACGCAGTATTTT. It is translated as CASSQDSWADTQYF.

This clone was counted a few times. The genes are TRBV11-1 and TRBJ2-3; D is possibly TRBD1 (6 bases). This CDR3 is 16 amino acids long. V dropped 4 bases and J dropped 6 bases, with 20 bases sitting between them. CDR1 is SGHAT, CDR2 FQDESV, per germline (reference sequence). CDR3 in DNA: TGTGCCAGCAGCTCGCAGGGCCAGGGGCTTTATGATACGCAGTATTTT. This sequence encodes CASSSQGQGLYDTQYF. The full variable domain, with the rest looked up from reference TRBV11-1 and TRBJ2-3, is EAEVAQSPRYKITEKSQAVAFWCDPISGHATLYWYRQILGQGPELLVQFQDESVVDDSQLPKDRFSAERLKGVDSTLKIQPAELGDSAMYLCASSSQGQGLYDTQYFGPGTRLTVL.

V and J are TRBV7-2 and TRBJ2-7, with TRBD1 identical over 8 bases. V lost 4 bases and J lost 3; bases outside the gene matches: 11. CDR3 size: 16 residues. CDR1 SGHTA and CDR2 FQGNSA come from the germline V gene. The CDR3 nucleotides are TGTGCCAGCAGCTGGCACCCCGGGACAGGTGACTACGAGCAGTACTTC. It is translated as CASSWHPGTGDYEQYF.

V usage is TRBV7-9 and J usage is TRBJ1-1; a weak D match, TRBD1 (5 bases). This CDR3 contains 14 residues. Trimming shortened V by 1 base and J by 11 bases, and 17 bases separated the two germline ends. The germline V gene has CDR1 SEHNR and CDR2 FQNEAQ (reference sequence). Here the CDR3 DNA reads TGTGCCAGCAGCTTAGGGGCTATCACCTGGGGGGCTTTCTTT. Translated: CASSLGAITWGAFF.

The table lists this clone with a count of one. The chain joins TRBV27 to TRBJ2-3, with D perhaps matching TRBD1 (6 bases). The V and J ends lost 7 bases and 2 bases respectively, with 13 bases between them. Germline CDR1 and CDR2: MNHEY and SMNVEV (reference sequence). The CDR3 consists of 14 residues. CDR3 loop: CASNRDTNTDTQYF. CDR3 nucleotides: TGTGCCAGCAATAGGGACACCAACACAGATACGCAGTATTTT.

The chain recombines TRBV10-3 with TRBJ1-6, with 7 bases aligning to TRBD1. CDR3 length equals 17 residues. CDR1 and CDR2 from the germline V gene are ENHRY and SYGVKD. V trimming: 3 bases; J trimming: 7 bases; junction bases outside the gene matches: 12. CDR3 in amino acids: CAISDPGQMPGNSPLHF. The CDR3 nucleotides read TGTGCCATCAGTGACCCGGGACAGATGCCAGGGAATTCACCCCTCCACTTT.

The chain joins TRBV7-8 to TRBJ1-2, with D possibly matching TRBD1 (5 bases). The ends were cut back, 5 bases at V and 2 bases at J, with 15 bases in the middle. Germline values: CDR1 SGHVS, CDR2 FQNEAQ. CDR3 length equals 15 residues. The CDR3 region has the DNA TGTGCCAGCAGCCCCGGACGGGACTCGAACTATGGCTACACCTTC. Its translation is CASSPGRDSNYGYTF. Combining the CDR3 with reference TRBV7-8 and TRBJ1-2 gives the whole variable domain GAGVSQSPRYKVAKRGQDVALRCDPISGHVSLFWYQQALGQGPEFLTYFQNEAQLDKSGLPSDRFFAERPEGSVSTLKIQRTQQEDSAVYLCASSPGRDSNYGYTFGSGTRLTVV.

V and J are TRBV5-1 and TRBJ1-2; no firm D call. V lost 3 bases to trimming and J lost 5 bases, with 11 bases between them. CDR3 length: 13 residues. CDR1 is SGHRS and CDR2 is YFSETQ in the germline V gene. CDR3 nucleotide sequence: TGCGCCAGCAGCTCGGTACAGCGGTATGGCTACACCTTC. Translated, it gives CASSSVQRYGYTF. Supplemented by reference TRBV5-1 and TRBJ1-2, the full variable domain reads KAGVTQTPRYLIKTRGQQVTLSCSPISGHRSVSWYQQTPGQGLQFLFEYFSETQRNKGNFPGRFSGRQFSNSRSEMNVSTLELGDSALYLCASSSVQRYGYTFGSGTRLTVV.

Only one count was recorded for this clone. V is TRBV11-2 and J is TRBJ2-7, with TRBD1 matching over 10 bases. Germline V gene data show CDR1 as SGHAT and CDR2 as FQNNGV. The CDR3 is made up of 14 amino acids. J lost 4 bases, V lost 8 bases, and 8 bases had no gene match. The CDR3 region has the DNA TGTGCCAGCGTCGCCGGGACAGGGGAGTACGAGCAGTACTTC. It yields the protein CASVAGTGEYEQYF. Complete variable domain (other parts from reference TRBV11-2 and TRBJ2-7): EAGVAQSPRYKIIEKRQSVAFWCNPISGHATLYWYQQILGQGPKLLIQFQNNGVVDDSQLPKDRFSAERLKGVDSTLKIQPAKLEDSAVYLCASVAGTGEYEQYFGPGTRLTVT.

V usage is TRBV11-2 and J usage is TRBJ2-5, with D unclear. V was trimmed by 5 bases and J by 5 bases, leaving 12 bases between them. Germline V gene sequence: CDR1 SGHAT, CDR2 FQNNGV. The CDR3 is 13 residues long. CDR3 sequence: CASSPWVSETQYF. The CDR3 DNA is TGTGCCAGCAGCCCCTGGGTGAGCGAGACCCAGTACTTC.

V and J are TRBV7-9 and TRBJ2-7, with no clear D. The CDR3 is made up of 15 amino acids. V was pared by 5 bases and J by 3 bases, with 17 bases between. Germline assignment: CDR1 SEHNR and CDR2 FQNEAQ (reference sequence). CDR3 amino acids: CASSPWSSPDYEQYF. The CDR3 region has the DNA TGTGCCAGCAGCCCCTGGAGCAGTCCGGACTACGAGCAGTACTTC.

This clone came up once. This chain joins TRBV11-2 and TRBJ1-4, with TRBD1 matching over 10 bases. J was trimmed by 5 bases and V by 5 bases; bases with no gene match: 8. The CDR3 runs 16 residues. Germline loops: CDR1 SGHAT, CDR2 FQNNGV. This chain's CDR3 is CASSLGQGGLNEKLFF. In DNA form, the CDR3 reads TGTGCCAGCAGCCTCGGACAGGGGGGACTGAATGAAAAACTGTTTTTT.

The gene calls are TRBV5-6 and TRBJ2-5; 8 bases agree with TRBD2. This CDR3 spans 15 amino acids. The germline V gene has CDR1 SGHDT and CDR2 YYEEEE. Trimming cost V 0 bases and J 4 bases; bases outside gene matches: 5. CDR3 in DNA: TGTGCCAGCAGCTTGGGTGCGGGGGGAGGAGAGACCCAGTACTTC. The encoded protein is CASSLGAGGGETQYF. Together with reference TRBV5-6 and TRBJ2-5, the CDR3 gives the full variable domain: DAGVTQSPTHLIKTRGQQVTLRCSPKSGHDTVSWYQQALGQGPQFIFQYYEEEERQRGNFPDRFSGHQFPNYSSELNVNALLLGDSALYLCASSLGAGGGETQYFGPGTRLLVL.

The chain recombines TRBV2 with TRBJ1-4; 7 bases are a match to TRBD1. Trimming at V came to 3 bases and at J to 5 bases, leaving 18 bases not matched to a gene. Germline V lookup: CDR1 SNHLY, CDR2 FYNNEI. CDR3 length: 19 residues. The CDR3 coding sequence is TGTGCCAGCAGTGACCACCGGGACAGCCACAATCTGGTGAATGAAAAACTGTTTTTT. This codes for CASSDHRDSHNLVNEKLFF.

This clone was detected only once. Written as DNA, the CDR3 is TGTGCCAGTAGTATCGACAGGGAGGCCGACAATCAGCCCCAGCATTTT. Translation: CASSIDREADNQPQHF. The V and J genes are TRBV19 and TRBJ1-5, with 7 bases matching TRBD1. The CDR3 sequence is 16 residues long. CDR1 and CDR2 from the germline V gene are LNHDA and SQIVND (reference sequence). J lost 3 bases, V lost 3 bases, and 8 bases had no gene match.

The chain has TRBV28 and TRBJ1-1; TRBD1 is a possible D gene (5 bases). V lost 2 bases to trimming and J lost 0 bases, with 13 bases between them. This CDR3 region has 16 residues. CDR1 and CDR2 (germline): MDHEN, SYDVKM. CDR3 nucleotides: TGTGCCAGCAGTTTACCCTTGTGGGGCTTGAACACTGAAGCTTTCTTT. Protein: CASSLPLWGLNTEAFF.

The CDR3 coding sequence is TGTGCCAGCAGCGAACAGACCTACGAGCAGTACTTC. Translating gives CASSEQTYEQYF. V gene TRBV2 combines with J gene TRBJ2-7, with D uncertain. The CDR3 totals 12 residues. The ends were cut back, 6 bases at V and 2 bases at J, with 8 bases in the middle. From germline, CDR1 is SNHLY and CDR2 FYNNEI. Filled out from reference TRBV2 and TRBJ2-7, the complete variable domain reads EPEVTQTPSHQVTQMGQEVILRCVPISNHLYFYWYRQILGQKVEFLVSFYNNEISEKSEIFDDQFSVERPDGSNFTLKIRSTKLEDSAMYFCASSEQTYEQYFGPGTRLTVT.

The chain recombines TRBV11-2 with TRBJ1-3; no reliable D call. The V and J ends lost 5 bases and 0 bases respectively, with 11 bases between them. The germline V gene has CDR1 SGHAT and CDR2 FQNNGV. The CDR3 is 15 residues long. The CDR3 loop reads CASSRTANSGNTIYF. In nucleotides, the CDR3 is TGTGCCAGCAGCCGGACCGCTAACTCTGGAAACACCATATATTTT.

In its sample, this clone was seen once. CDR3 sequence reads: CASSQEIEWTGPTGELFF. CDR3 in DNA: TGCGCCAGCAGCCAAGAAATCGAGTGGACAGGGCCCACCGGGGAGCTGTTTTTT. The rearrangement links TRBV4-3 to TRBJ2-2; 8 bases agree with TRBD1. Germline assignment: CDR1 LGHNA and CDR2 YSLEER. The CDR3 length is 18 residues. V lost 0 bases to trimming and J lost 4 bases; unmatched junction nucleotides: 10.

The chain combines TRBV6-6 with TRBJ2-1; D remains unclear. CDR1 MNHNY and CDR2 SVGAGI come from the germline V gene (reference sequence). Trimming cost V 6 bases and J 7 bases, with 10 bases left between them. CDR3 size: 12 residues. DNA of the CDR3: TGTGCCAGCAGCCTGGCCGGGAATGAGCAGTTCTTC. Translation gives CASSLAGNEQFF.

The rearrangement uses TRBV7-3 and TRBJ1-1; 7 nucleotides agree with TRBD1. CDR1 is SGHTA, CDR2 FQGTGA, per germline. Trimming removed 5 bases from V and 4 bases from J; junction bases left unmatched: 4. This CDR3 contains 13 residues. CDR3 DNA: TGTGCCAGCAGCCTTACAGGGGTCACTGAAGCTTTCTTT. As protein: CASSLTGVTEAFF.

The chain recombines TRBV14 with TRBJ2-7; tentatively, D is TRBD2 (6 bases). The germline V gene encodes CDR1 SGHDN and CDR2 FVKESK. The CDR3 length is 14 residues. V was cut by 4 bases and J by 2 bases, with 12 bases left in between. CDR3 DNA: TGTGCCAGCAGCCGACGGGACTTCGCCTACGAGCAGTACTTC. Translation: CASSRRDFAYEQYF.